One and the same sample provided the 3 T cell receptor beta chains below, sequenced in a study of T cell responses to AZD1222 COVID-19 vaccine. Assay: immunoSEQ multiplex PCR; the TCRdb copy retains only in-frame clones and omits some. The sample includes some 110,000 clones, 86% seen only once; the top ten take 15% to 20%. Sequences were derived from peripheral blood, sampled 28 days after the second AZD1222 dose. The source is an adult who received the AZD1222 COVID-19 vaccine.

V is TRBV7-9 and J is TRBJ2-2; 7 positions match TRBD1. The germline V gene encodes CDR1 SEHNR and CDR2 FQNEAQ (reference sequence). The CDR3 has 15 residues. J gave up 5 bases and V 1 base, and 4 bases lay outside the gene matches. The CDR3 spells CASSLEGALTGELFF. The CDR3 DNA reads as TGTGCCAGCAGCTTAGAGGGGGCGCTTACCGGGGAGCTGTTTTTT.

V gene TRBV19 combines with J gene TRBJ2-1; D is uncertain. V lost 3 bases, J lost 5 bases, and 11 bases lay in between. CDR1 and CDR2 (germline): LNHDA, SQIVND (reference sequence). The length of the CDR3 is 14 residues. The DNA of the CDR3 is TGTGCCAGTAGTATGGCCGGAACAGACAATGAGCAGTTCTTC. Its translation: CASSMAGTDNEQFF.

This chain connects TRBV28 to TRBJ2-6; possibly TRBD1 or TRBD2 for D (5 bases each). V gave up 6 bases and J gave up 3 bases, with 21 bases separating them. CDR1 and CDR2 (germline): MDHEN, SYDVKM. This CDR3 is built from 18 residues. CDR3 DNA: TGTGCCAGCAGAGCCGGGACGGGGCTCCTGGGTGGGGCCAACGTCCTGACTTTC. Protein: CASRAGTGLLGGANVLTF.